Each of the 26 T cell receptor beta chains below was sequenced from the same sample in a study of blood T cell repertoires in COVID-19. Sequenced by immunoSEQ multiplex PCR; TCRdb stores in-frame clones only, minus some. The top ten clones hold 1% to 1.2% of a sample with some 170,000 clones, around 83% of them seen once. What was sequenced was peripheral blood. Every receptor here comes from a man aged 35 to 55 with acute or convalescent COVID-19.

The V gene is TRBV7-2, the J gene TRBJ1-2, with D unclear. V dropped 1 base and J dropped 8 bases, with 14 bases sitting between them. The CDR3 contains 14 residues. From germline, CDR1 is SGHTA and CDR2 FQGNSA. The CDR3 nucleotides are TGTGCCAGCAGCTTAGAGTTGCGGAGTTGGGGCTACACCTTC. Its translation is CASSLELRSWGYTF.

CDR3 in DNA: TGCGCCAGCAGCCAAGGGGGCAGTGAGCAGTTCTTC. Translated: CASSQGGSEQFF. The chain has TRBV4-3 and TRBJ2-1, with a possible D match to TRBD1 (5 bases). Per the germline V gene, CDR1 is LGHNA and CDR2 is YSLEER. With 1 base removed from V and 9 bases from J, the gap between germline ends came to 7 bases. The CDR3 has 12 residues.

The rearrangement joins TRBV9 to TRBJ2-1; TRBD2 aligns across 8 bases. The CDR3 contains 14 residues. V was pared by 3 bases and J by 5 bases, with 4 bases of the junction left unmatched. Germline V gene sequence: CDR1 SGDLS, CDR2 YYNGEE. CDR3 coding DNA: TGTGCCAGCAGCGCTGGGACTAGAGACAATGAGCAGTTCTTC. Protein product: CASSAGTRDNEQFF.

V gene TRBV13 combines with J gene TRBJ1-2; D ambiguous. Per germline, CDR1 PRHDT and CDR2 FYEKMQ (reference sequence). The ends were cut back, 5 bases at V and 4 bases at J, with 11 bases in the middle. This CDR3 is 13 amino acids long. The CDR3 reads CASSADEGYGYTF. CDR3 nucleotides: TGTGCCAGCAGCGCCGACGAGGGCTATGGCTACACCTTC.

The CDR3 reads CASSELGQGNNSPLHF. The DNA of the CDR3 is TGTGCCAGCAGTGAATTGGGACAGGGGAATAATTCACCCCTCCACTTT. The genes are TRBV2 and TRBJ1-6; 10 bases agree with TRBD1. Looked up from germline, CDR1 is SNHLY and CDR2 is FYNNEI. Trimming took 2 bases from V and 5 from J; bases not matched to a gene: 3. The CDR3 spans 16 residues. The full variable domain, rest sourced from reference TRBV2 and TRBJ1-6, is EPEVTQTPSHQVTQMGQEVILRCVPISNHLYFYWYRQILGQKVEFLVSFYNNEISEKSEIFDDQFSVERPDGSNFTLKIRSTKLEDSAMYFCASSELGQGNNSPLHFGNGTRLTVT.

V gene TRBV10-1 combines with J gene TRBJ2-1, with D possibly being TRBD1 (5 bases). Germline CDR1 is WNHNN and CDR2 is SYGVQD (reference sequence). V was trimmed by 6 bases and J by 0 bases, leaving 18 bases between them. The CDR3 covers 17 residues. CDR3 sequence reads: CASRIANGASSYNEQFF. CDR3 bases: TGCGCCAGCAGAATCGCTAATGGGGCCAGCTCCTACAATGAGCAGTTCTTC.

J is TRBJ2-1 and V is TRBV3-1 (or the pseudogene TRBV3-2); possible D gene TRBD2, 5 bases. The CDR3 covers 12 residues. Between the trimmed V and J ends, which lost 3 bases and 10 bases, there was a span of 10 bases. The germline gives CDR1 LGHDT, CDR2 YNNKEL (reference sequence). The CDR3 DNA reads TGTGCCAGCAGCCAGGTAGCGAAGGAGCAGTTCTTC. Its translation: CASSQVAKEQFF.

This clone was detected only once. V is TRBV6-5 and J is TRBJ2-2; TRBD2 might be the D (5 bases). This CDR3 comprises 12 residues. The germline V and J ends were trimmed by 7 bases and 7 bases, with 10 bases remaining between them. Germline V lookup: CDR1 MNHEY, CDR2 SVGAGI. The CDR3 loop is CASNEGGGELFF. CDR3 DNA sequence: TGTGCCAGCAACGAGGGTGGCGGGGAGCTGTTTTTT.

V and J are TRBV19 and TRBJ1-3; the match to TRBD1 covers 8 bases. V dropped 8 bases and J dropped 4; count of bases not matched to a gene: 7. CDR1 and CDR2 (germline): LNHDA, SQIVND (reference sequence). The CDR3 sequence is 14 residues long. The CDR3 DNA is TGTGCCAGTCAATTCGGGACAGGAGGAAACACCATATATTTT. This gives the protein CASQFGTGGNTIYF.

This clone was seen once. This chain links TRBV5-6 with TRBJ2-7; 9 nucleotides agree with TRBD2. The CDR3 is 14 residues long. Unmatched junction bases numbered 3, after V lost 3 bases and J lost 2 bases. CDR1 is SGHDT and CDR2 is YYEEEE in the germline V gene. The CDR3 sequence is CASSSSGEPYEQYF. Here the CDR3 DNA reads TGTGCCAGCAGCTCTAGCGGGGAACCCTACGAGCAGTACTTC. The full variable domain, its missing parts supplied by reference TRBV5-6 and TRBJ2-7, is DAGVTQSPTHLIKTRGQQVTLRCSPKSGHDTVSWYQQALGQGPQFIFQYYEEEERQRGNFPDRFSGHQFPNYSSELNVNALLLGDSALYLCASSSSGEPYEQYFGPGTRLTVT.

The chain uses TRBV6-6 and TRBJ1-2; a possible D gene is TRBD1 (5 bases). This CDR3 is built from 13 residues. Per the germline V gene, CDR1 is MNHNY and CDR2 is SVGAGI (reference sequence). Trimming removed 5 bases from V and 5 bases from J, with 12 bases in between. In nucleotides, the CDR3 is TGTGCCAGCAGTCGAGACAGAGTTTATGGCTACACCTTC. It codes for CASSRDRVYGYTF.

The V gene is TRBV30, the J gene TRBJ2-2; D is ambiguous. Germline lookup yields CDR1 GTSNPN and CDR2 SVGIG (reference sequence). The CDR3 extends over 11 amino acids. With 2 bases removed from V and 10 bases from J, the gap between germline ends came to 8 bases. DNA for the CDR3: TGTGCCTGGAGTCCTTACAAGGAGCTGTTTTTT. It specifies CAWSPYKELFF.

The chain joins TRBV7-9 to TRBJ2-3; D perhaps matches TRBD2 (5 bases). Trimming took off 9 bases at V and 0 bases at J, with 16 bases between the two ends. CDR1 and CDR2 from the germline V gene are SEHNR and FQNEAQ (reference sequence). The CDR3 extends over 15 amino acids. CDR3 region: CASSRGQISTDTQYF. The CDR3 nucleotides read TGTGCCAGTTCGAGAGGGCAGATTAGCACAGATACGCAGTATTTT.

The V and J genes are TRBV9 and TRBJ2-2, with D unresolved. Per the germline V gene, CDR1 is SGDLS and CDR2 is YYNGEE. Trimming shortened V by 4 bases and J by 5 bases, and 9 bases separated the two germline ends. CDR3 size: 13 residues. CDR3 DNA: TGTGCCAGCAGCCCTTACAGTACCGGGGAGCTGTTTTTT. It codes for CASSPYSTGELFF.

The chain joins TRBV10-3 to TRBJ1-2, with D unresolved. Germline V lookup: CDR1 ENHRY, CDR2 SYGVKD. V was shortened by 7 bases and J by 4 bases, with 22 bases between the two germline ends. The CDR3 contains 16 residues. CDR3: CAITPGGRSKPYGYTF. CDR3 DNA: TGTGCCATCACCCCGGGAGGCAGATCGAAGCCCTATGGCTACACCTTC.

The J gene is TRBJ1-2, the V gene TRBV28; D gene ambiguous. The CDR3 is made up of 15 amino acids. V lost 5 bases to trimming and J lost 8 bases, with 21 bases between them. Germline V gene lookup returns CDR1 MDHEN and CDR2 SYDVKM. For the CDR3, the DNA is TGTGCCAGCAGTCCCCCCCCCGCAGATCCTAGGGGCTACACCTTC. Its translation: CASSPPPADPRGYTF.

The CDR3 sequence is CATSARGLAGGGTDTQYF. The CDR3 DNA reads TGTGCCACCAGTGCCCGAGGACTAGCGGGGGGCGGCACAGATACGCAGTATTTT. The J gene is TRBJ2-3, the V gene TRBV24-1, with TRBD2 matching over 14 bases. Germline V gene sequence: CDR1 KGHDR, CDR2 SFDVKD. The CDR3 sequence is 18 residues long. V trimming: 5 bases; J trimming: 1 base; junction bases outside the gene matches: 7.

This chain connects TRBV9 to TRBJ1-2; D possibly corresponds to TRBD1 (6 bases). The CDR3 runs 15 residues. With 4 bases removed from V and 8 bases from J, the gap between germline ends came to 21 bases. CDR1 SGDLS and CDR2 YYNGEE come from the germline V gene. CDR3 nucleotides: TGTGCCAGCAGCCCTCAGCCAACACAGGGATACGGCTACACCTTC. It codes for CASSPQPTQGYGYTF.

In this sample, this clone turned up a few times. The chain combines TRBV27 with TRBJ1-6; D not certain. Trimming removed 6 bases at V and 4 bases at J, with 10 bases between. The CDR3 consists of 14 residues. Germline values: CDR1 MNHEY, CDR2 SMNVEV (reference sequence). CDR3 loop: CASRALIYNSPLHF. In nucleotides, the CDR3 is TGTGCCAGCAGGGCTCTCATTTATAATTCACCCCTCCACTTT.

The rearrangement uses TRBV18 and TRBJ1-2; D is perhaps TRBD1 (5 bases). V was cut by 3 bases and J by 4 bases, with 18 bases left in between. There are 16 residues in the CDR3. CDR1 and CDR2 (germline): KGHSH, LQKENI. Here the CDR3 reads CASSPDIRGSFYGYTF. For the CDR3, the DNA is TGTGCCAGCTCACCCGATATAAGGGGATCCTTCTATGGCTACACCTTC.

The rearrangement links TRBV7-3 to TRBJ2-1; 8 bases are a match to TRBD2. This CDR3 region has 16 residues. V gave up 2 bases and J gave up 2 bases; unmatched junction bases: 5. Germline V CDR1 and CDR2: SGHTA, FQGTGA. In DNA, the CDR3 is TGTGCCAGCAGCTTAGGTACTAGCGGAACCTACAATGAGCAGTTCTTC. Residues: CASSLGTSGTYNEQFF. Together with reference TRBV7-3 and TRBJ2-1, the CDR3 gives the full variable domain: GAGVSQTPSNKVTEKGKYVELRCDPISGHTALYWYRQSLGQGPEFLIYFQGTGAADDSGLPNDRFFAVRPEGSVSTLKIQRTERGDSAVYLCASSLGTSGTYNEQFFGPGTRLTVL.

The chain has TRBV5-8 and TRBJ1-1; a possible D gene is TRBD1 (6 bases). Germline lookup yields CDR1 SGHTS and CDR2 YDEGEE. V lost 4 bases to trimming and J lost 5 bases, with 18 bases between them. The CDR3 is 15 residues long. The CDR3 reads CASSAWGRGITEAFF. The CDR3 DNA reads TGTGCCAGCAGCGCCTGGGGCAGGGGCATAACTGAAGCTTTCTTT.

The chain has TRBV19 and TRBJ1-1, with 9 bases fitting TRBD1. From germline, CDR1 is LNHDA and CDR2 SQIVND (reference sequence). V was clipped by 7 bases and J by 3 bases; unmatched bases: 6. The CDR3 totals 14 residues. The CDR3 DNA follows: TGTGCCAGTACTCCGACAGGGGGGTACACTGAAGCTTTCTTT. It translates to CASTPTGGYTEAFF.

The chain is built from TRBV19 and TRBJ2-7, with TRBD1 identical over 7 bases. CDR1 is LNHDA, CDR2 SQIVND, per germline (reference sequence). The J segment lost 2 bases and the V segment lost 1 base, leaving 14 bases of the junction unmatched. CDR3 length: 18 amino acids. This chain's CDR3 is CASSIVPGLTGITYEQYF. For the CDR3, the DNA is TGTGCCAGTAGTATAGTTCCCGGTCTGACAGGGATTACCTACGAGCAGTACTTC.

The chain joins TRBV29-1 to TRBJ1-1; possible D gene TRBD1, 5 bases. From germline, CDR1 is SQVTM and CDR2 ANQGSEA. The CDR3 has 16 amino acids. V was pared by 0 bases and J by 0 bases, with 14 bases between. CDR3 in DNA: TGCAGCGTTGAAGATAATAGAAGGGGCATGAACACTGAAGCTTTCTTT. Translation gives CSVEDNRRGMNTEAFF.

This chain connects TRBV6-4 to TRBJ1-1, with 11 bases fitting TRBD1. The CDR3 contains 11 residues. With V trimmed by 7 bases and J by 9 bases, 1 base remained unmatched. Germline-derived CDR1 and CDR2 are MRHNA and SNTAGT. CDR3 sequence (DNA): TGTGCCAGCAAGGACAGGGGGCAAGCTTTCTTT. Its translation is CASKDRGQAFF.